These 20 T cell receptor beta chains were all obtained from the same sample, sequenced in a study of T cell clonotyping in hematopoietic cell transplantation. The method was immunoSEQ multiplex PCR; TCRdb's version includes in-frame clones alone and lacks a portion of them. This sample has 37,000 or so clones, with over 75% found just once. Sequencing was carried out using peripheral blood mononuclear cells. The receptors were sampled from a woman aged 40 to 49 in good health. Some clones in this sample may be carry-over from other donors' samples.

This rearrangement joins TRBV25-1 to TRBJ1-5; D not certain. The germline gives CDR1 MGHDK, CDR2 SYGVNS. V was clipped by 10 bases and J by 2 bases, with 9 bases between them. This CDR3 contains 12 residues. The CDR3: CATWRRNQPQHF. The CDR3 DNA is TGTGCCACCTGGAGGCGCAATCAGCCCCAGCATTTT. Looking up the rest from reference TRBV25-1 and TRBJ1-5 gives the full variable domain: EADIYQTPRYLVIGTGKKITLECSQTMGHDKMYWYQQDPGMELHLIHYSYGVNSTEKGDLSSESTVSRIRTEHFPLTLESARPSHTSQYLCATWRRNQPQHFGDGTRLSIL.

This chain joins TRBV7-9 and TRBJ2-7; D not certain. The ends were cut back, 2 bases at V and 2 bases at J, with 10 bases in the middle. CDR1 is SEHNR and CDR2 is FQNEAQ in the germline V gene (reference sequence). The CDR3 totals 14 residues. The CDR3 DNA sequence: TGTGCCAGCAGCTTATTCGGTGGAACCTACGAGCAGTACTTC. This sequence encodes CASSLFGGTYEQYF.

The J gene is TRBJ2-1, the V gene TRBV19; 10 positions agree with TRBD2. V dropped 6 bases and J dropped 2; count of bases not matched to a gene: 4. There are 15 residues in the CDR3. Germline CDR1 and CDR2: LNHDA and SQIVND (reference sequence). This CDR3 is CASSVTSGAYNEQFF. The CDR3 DNA is TGTGCCAGTAGCGTAACTAGCGGGGCCTACAATGAGCAGTTCTTC.

The chain couples TRBV28 to TRBJ1-1; D possibly corresponds to TRBD1 (5 bases). The germline V and J ends were trimmed by 4 bases and 4 bases, with 13 bases remaining between them. CDR1 MDHEN and CDR2 SYDVKM come from the germline V gene. This CDR3 region has 14 residues. CDR3 in amino acids: CASSSGGLGTEAFF. The CDR3 DNA reads as TGTGCCAGCAGTTCCGGGGGTTTGGGCACTGAAGCTTTCTTT.

This chain connects TRBV5-7 to TRBJ2-7; D is tentatively TRBD1 or TRBD2 (6 bases each). TRBV5-7 is classed as an ORF, of uncertain function. The CDR3 extends over 15 amino acids. V lost 2 bases, J lost 3 bases, and 15 bases lay in between. As DNA, the CDR3 is TGTGCCAGCAGCTTTAGGGGGGACGGACACTACGAGCAGTACTTC. This encodes CASSFRGDGHYEQYF.

This CDR3 reads CSARGAGADTQYF. The CDR3 DNA is TGCAGCGCCCGGGGGGCAGGGGCCGATACGCAGTATTTT. V and J are TRBV29-1 and TRBJ2-3, with D possibly TRBD2 on 7 matching bases. This CDR3 has 13 residues. V lost 7 bases, J lost 6 bases, and 17 bases lay in between. The germline V gene has CDR1 SQVTM and CDR2 ANQGSEA.

V is TRBV5-8 and J is TRBJ2-3; D may be TRBD2 (6 bases). From germline, CDR1 is SGHTS and CDR2 YDEGEE. CDR3 length: 15 residues. V was shortened by 6 bases and J by 0 bases, with 14 bases between the two germline ends. CDR3 DNA sequence: TGTGCCAGCACACTACACGGGACTAGCACAGATACGCAGTATTTT. This codes for CASTLHGTSTDTQYF.

This clone was recorded once. V gene TRBV28 combines with J gene TRBJ1-1, with 11 bases identical to TRBD1. In germline, CDR1 is MDHEN, CDR2 SYDVKM. V gave up 6 bases and J gave up 11 bases; unmatched junction bases: 8. The CDR3 loop spans 13 amino acids. The CDR3 DNA is TGTGCCAGCAGATTGGACAGGGGGCGTGAGGCTTTCTTT. Translation: CASRLDRGREAFF.

J is TRBJ2-7 and V is TRBV6-5; TRBD1 matches 9 bases. The CDR3 covers 14 residues. Trimming at V came to 8 bases and at J to 6 bases, leaving 11 bases not matched to a gene. Germline V CDR1 and CDR2: MNHEY, SVGAGI. The CDR3 here is CASRQGTGGVEQYF. The CDR3 bases are TGTGCCAGCCGACAAGGAACAGGGGGCGTCGAGCAGTACTTC.

The rearrangement uses TRBV7-8 and TRBJ2-3; 9 bases line up with TRBD2. V was clipped by 6 bases and J by 6 bases; unmatched bases: 10. The CDR3 extends over 15 amino acids. Per the germline V gene, CDR1 is SGHVS and CDR2 is FQNEAQ. The CDR3 DNA reads as TGTGCCAGCAGAAAAGGTAGCGGGAGTTATGATACGCAGTATTTT. Protein sequence: CASRKGSGSYDTQYF.

The chain has TRBV7-2 and TRBJ1-2; TRBD1 matches at 8 bases. The germline V gene has CDR1 SGHTA and CDR2 FQGNSA. The CDR3 runs 13 residues. V lost 6 bases and J lost 6; bases outside the gene matches: 6. The DNA of the CDR3 is TGTGCCAGCAGACAACAGGGGGTGAATGGCTACACCTTC. It encodes CASRQQGVNGYTF. Filled out from reference TRBV7-2 and TRBJ1-2, the complete variable domain reads GAGVSQSPSNKVTEKGKDVELRCDPISGHTALYWYRQSLGQGLEFLIYFQGNSAPDKSGLPSDRFSAERTGGSVSTLTIQRTQQEDSAVYLCASRQQGVNGYTFGSGTRLTVV.

The chain combines TRBV19 with TRBJ2-1; TRBD2 matches at 8 bases. Germline-derived CDR1 and CDR2 are LNHDA and SQIVND (reference sequence). V was pared by 4 bases and J by 5 bases, with 13 bases of the junction left unmatched. This CDR3 is 17 amino acids long. The CDR3 reads CASSSHLSSGGNNEQFF. The CDR3 DNA is TGTGCCAGTAGTAGCCACCTCTCAAGCGGGGGCAACAATGAGCAGTTCTTC.

This sequence joins TRBV4-1 and TRBJ2-7; D may be TRBD2 (6 bases). Germline assignment: CDR1 MGHRA and CDR2 YSYEKL. The CDR3 has 16 residues. Trimming left V 0 bases short and J 0 bases short, with 12 bases between. CDR3 in DNA: TGCGCCAGCAGCCAAGATTGGACTACCCACTCCTACGAGCAGTACTTC. This translates into CASSQDWTTHSYEQYF.

The J gene is TRBJ2-1, the V gene TRBV9, with D tentatively TRBD2 (6 bases). Germline V lookup: CDR1 SGDLS, CDR2 YYNGEE. V was clipped by 4 bases and J by 5 bases, with 22 bases between them. CDR3 size: 17 residues. The CDR3 here is CASSPPPGSGAHNEQFF. The CDR3 DNA follows: TGTGCCAGCAGCCCCCCCCCGGGTAGCGGCGCACACAATGAGCAGTTCTTC. The full variable domain, in which reference TRBV9 and TRBJ2-1 provide the parts outside the CDR3, is DSGVTQTPKHLITATGQRVTLRCSPRSGDLSVYWYQQSLDQGLQFLIQYYNGEERAKGNILERFSAQQFPDLHSELNLSSLELGDSALYFCASSPPPGSGAHNEQFFGPGTRLTVL.

The J gene is TRBJ2-7, the V gene TRBV5-1; either TRBD1 or TRBD2 may supply D (5 bases each). The CDR3 covers 15 residues. Germline loops: CDR1 SGHRS, CDR2 YFSETQ. Trimming left V 4 bases short and J 2 bases short, with 16 bases between. In DNA, the CDR3 is TGCGCCAGCAGCCAATCGGGACCTCTAACCTACGAGCAGTACTTC. Its protein product is CASSQSGPLTYEQYF.

The chain has TRBV25-1 and TRBJ2-5, with D perhaps given as TRBD1 or TRBD2 (5 bases each). Trimming pared 2 bases from V and 5 bases from J, leaving 18 bases between. CDR3 size: 16 residues. In germline, CDR1 is MGHDK, CDR2 SYGVNS. Written as DNA, the CDR3 is TGTGCCAGCAGTGAAGGGGCAGGTAGGGAGAAGGAGACCCAGTACTTC. It specifies CASSEGAGREKETQYF.

This clone was seen more than once but under ten times. V gene TRBV28 combines with J gene TRBJ2-7; TRBD2 matches 8 bases. V shed 10 bases and J 3 bases; nucleotides not matched to a gene: 8. This CDR3 spans 13 amino acids. The germline gives CDR1 MDHEN, CDR2 SYDVKM. CDR3: CATNRAGGYEQYF. The CDR3 region has the DNA TGTGCCACCAACAGGGCGGGGGGCTACGAGCAGTACTTC. Complete variable domain (other parts from reference TRBV28 and TRBJ2-7): DVKVTQSSRYLVKRTGEKVFLECVQDMDHENMFWYRQDPGLGLRLIYFSYDVKMKEKGDIPEGYSVSREKKERFSLILESASTNQTSMYLCATNRAGGYEQYFGPGTRLTVT.

The gene calls are TRBV5-6 and TRBJ2-3; either TRBD1 or TRBD2 may fit D (5 bases each). Trimming pared 1 base from V and 2 bases from J, leaving 11 bases between. The CDR3 totals 15 residues. The germline gives CDR1 SGHDT, CDR2 YYEEEE. CDR3 nucleotides: TGTGCCAGCAGCTTGTGGGGGAATCTCACAGATACGCAGTATTTT. It specifies CASSLWGNLTDTQYF.

This clone was seen just once. V is TRBV5-4 and J is TRBJ1-1; no clear D gene. CDR1 SGHNT and CDR2 YYREEE come from the germline V gene (reference sequence). Trimming removed 3 bases at V and 7 bases at J, with 10 bases between. This CDR3 is built from 12 residues. CDR3 in DNA: TGTGCCAGCAGCTACGGGTCGGGTGAAGCTTTCTTT. Its translation is CASSYGSGEAFF.

The gene calls are TRBV4-1 and TRBJ2-7; 7 positions agree with TRBD1. This CDR3 region has 14 residues. Unmatched junction bases numbered 4, after V lost 1 base and J lost 4 bases. The germline V gene has CDR1 MGHRA and CDR2 YSYEKL. The CDR3, as DNA: TGCGCCAGCAGCCAAGGGGACAGAATATACGAGCAGTACTTC. Translating gives CASSQGDRIYEQYF.